Listed below are T cell receptor beta chains from one sample, sequenced in a study of T cells after yellow fever vaccination. TCRdb independently ran MiXCR on the 5' RACE reads; one entry per CDR3 protein. This table has 400,000 or so distinct CDR3 sequences, about 6.2% appearing once. Sequences were derived from PBMCs, sampled 5 days after the yellow fever booster vaccination. These receptors came from a man aged 25-45 years who received the YFV17D yellow fever vaccine. The CDR3 runs from the conserved cysteine through the conserved F or W. The order of the fields is D gene, J gene, clone size, V gene, CDR3 DNA, CDR3 protein. The D gene is left open where the match is weak. Only some rows state a clone size, as once, few, many or a class for expanded clones.

TRBD2	TRBJ2-2	few	TRBV27	TGTGCCAGTCTAAGCCCGACTAGCGGGAGGGCCGGGGAGCTGTTTTTT	CASLSPTSGRAGELFF
NA	TRBJ2-7	many	TRBV5-4	TGTGCCAGCAGCCCCGAGTCGCCGCAGGTAGACTCCTACGAGCAGTACTTC	CASSPESPQVDSYEQYF
TRBD2	TRBJ2-5	many	TRBV5-6	TGTGCCAGCAGCTTCGGTAGCGGGAGCAACCAAGAGACCCAGTACTTC	CASSFGSGSNQETQYF
NA	TRBJ2-2	many	TRBV2	TGTGCCAGCAGTGAGAGGGGGGCCCGTAACTACGGCACCGGGGAGCTGTTTTTT	CASSERGARNYGTGELFF
NA	TRBJ2-5	few	TRBV20-1	TGCAGTGCACTGACAGTCACCAGAGGGGAGACCCAGTACTTC	CSALTVTRGETQYF
TRBD1	TRBJ2-1	NA	TRBV5-4	TGTGCCAGCGATTCCTGGGACAGTTCCTACAATGAGCAGTTCTTC	CASDSWDSSYNEQFF
NA	TRBJ2-7	many	TRBV7-9	TGTGCCAGCAGTTCTCCCTACGAGCAGTACTTC	CASSSPYEQYF
NA	TRBJ1-3	NA	TRBV19	TGTGCCAGTATTGGCTTCAGGGTTGCTGGAAACACCATATATTTT	CASIGFRVAGNTIYF
NA	TRBJ1-1	many	TRBV29-1	TGCAGCGTTGGGGAGGGCACTGAAGCTTTCTTT	CSVGEGTEAFF
NA	TRBJ2-3	NA	TRBV5-4	TGTGCCAGCAGCCAAAGCCCAACTAGTGCAGATACGCAGTATTTT	CASSQSPTSADTQYF
TRBD2	TRBJ2-1	few	TRBV7-2	TGTGCCAGCAGCCCCCCGGGACTAGCGGGATACAATGAGCAGTTCTTC	CASSPPGLAGYNEQFF
TRBD2	TRBJ2-1	few	TRBV19	TGTGCCAGTAGTCCCTGGACTAGCGGGAGCAATGAGCAGTTCTTC	CASSPWTSGSNEQFF
TRBD1	TRBJ2-3	many	TRBV5-1	TGCGCCAGCAGCTCCGGGACAGACACAGATACGCAGTATTTT	CASSSGTDTDTQYF
TRBD2	TRBJ2-2	NA	TRBV7-3	TGTGCCAGCAGCTGGGATAGCGGGGCTAACACCGGGGAGCTGTTTTTT	CASSWDSGANTGELFF
NA	TRBJ1-5	few	TRBV29-1	TGCAGCGTTGAAGTCGAGGGAAATCAGCCCCAGCATTTT	CSVEVEGNQPQHF
NA	TRBJ2-1	few	TRBV20-1	TGCAGTGCTAGAGAAGCTAGCTTCCATGAGCAGTTCTTC	CSAREASFHEQFF
TRBD1	TRBJ1-5	NA	TRBV5-1	TGCGCCAGCAGCTTGGTGACAGGGGGAATCCAGCCCCAGCATTTT	CASSLVTGGIQPQHF